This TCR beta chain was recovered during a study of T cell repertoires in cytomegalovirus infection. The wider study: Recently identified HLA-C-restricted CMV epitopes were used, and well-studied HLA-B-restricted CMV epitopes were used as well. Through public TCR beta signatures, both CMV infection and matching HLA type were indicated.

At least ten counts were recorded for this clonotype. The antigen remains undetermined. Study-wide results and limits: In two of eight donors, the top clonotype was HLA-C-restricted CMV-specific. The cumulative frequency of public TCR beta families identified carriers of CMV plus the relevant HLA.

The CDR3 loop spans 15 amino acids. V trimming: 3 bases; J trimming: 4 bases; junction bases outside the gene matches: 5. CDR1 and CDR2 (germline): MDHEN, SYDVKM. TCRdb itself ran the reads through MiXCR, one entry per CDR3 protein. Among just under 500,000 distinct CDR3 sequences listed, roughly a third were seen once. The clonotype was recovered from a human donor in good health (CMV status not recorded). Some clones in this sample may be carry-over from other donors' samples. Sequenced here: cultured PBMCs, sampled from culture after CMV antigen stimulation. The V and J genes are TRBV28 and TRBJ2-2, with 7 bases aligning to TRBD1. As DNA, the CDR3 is TGTGCCAGCAGTTTGGGGGACAGAACCACCGGGGAGCTGTTTTTT. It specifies CASSLGDRTTGELFF. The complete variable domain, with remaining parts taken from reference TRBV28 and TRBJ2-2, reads DVKVTQSSRYLVKRTGEKVFLECVQDMDHENMFWYRQDPGLGLRLIYFSYDVKMKEKGDIPEGYSVSREKKERFSLILESASTNQTSMYLCASSLGDRTTGELFFGEGSRLTVL.